This T cell receptor beta chain was sequenced in a study of CD8+CD57+ T cells in acquired aplastic anemia. This CDR3 has 13 residues. From germline, CDR1 is SGHTA and CDR2 FQGTGA. Deletions cut 9 bases from V and 1 base from J, with 12 bases between. In this sample, this clonotype turned up once. Profiles of TCR beta VDJ and CDR3 were generated from a genomic DNA template. TCRdb independently ran MiXCR on the reads; one entry per CDR3 protein. The data contain roughly 58,000 distinct CDR3 sequences, around 50% of them singletons. This receptor was identified in a human donor in good health, serving as a control. Sequencing was carried out using sorted CD4+, CD8+, or CD8+CD57+ T cells (not recorded which) from PBMCs. The chain uses TRBV7-3 and TRBJ1-1; D may be TRBD1 (5 bases). The CDR3 loop reads CASGQGPNTEAFF. The CDR3 DNA reads as TGTGCCAGTGGGCAGGGCCCGAACACTGAAGCTTTCTTT.